Listed here are 28 T cell receptor beta chains from one sample, sequenced in a study of T-cell memory formation after mild COVID-19. TCRdb itself ran the 5' RACE reads through MiXCR, one entry per CDR3 protein. The data contain 92,000 or so distinct CDR3 sequences, approximately 13% of them singletons. Sequenced input: PBMCs or a T cell subset sorted from them (not recorded which). The receptors come from an adult woman who had mild COVID-19 (a few samples of this study predate the infection). Cell type and time point are not known.

CDR3 sequence: CASSLAQLGDPTHYGYTF. CDR3 DNA: TGTGCCAGCAGCTTAGCGCAATTGGGGGACCCAACTCACTATGGCTACACCTTC. The chain employs TRBV7-8 and TRBJ1-2; perhaps TRBD1 as D (5 bases). The V and J ends lost 0 bases and 3 bases respectively, with 20 bases between them. CDR3 size: 18 residues. Germline CDR1 SGHVS, CDR2 FQNEAQ.

The chain couples TRBV20-1 to TRBJ2-7, with TRBD2 identical over 10 bases. The J segment lost 4 bases and the V segment lost 2 bases, leaving 11 bases of the junction unmatched. The germline V gene has CDR1 DFQATT and CDR2 SNEGSKA (reference sequence). The CDR3 covers 16 residues. CDR3 amino acids: CSARPVSGRDPYEQYF. CDR3 DNA: TGCAGTGCTAGACCGGTGAGCGGGAGGGATCCTTACGAGCAGTACTTC.

This clonotype was counted many times. V gene TRBV12-3 or TRBV12-4 combines with J gene TRBJ2-1, with 7 positions matching TRBD1. The ends lost 6 bases at V and 9 bases at J; junction bases unmatched: 11. The CDR3 is 14 residues long. The CDR3 protein is CASSAKGAFSEQFF. CDR3 in DNA: TGTGCCAGCAGCGCCAAGGGGGCGTTCAGTGAGCAGTTCTTC.

This clonotype has more than one count but fewer than ten. J is TRBJ2-7 and V is TRBV30; TRBD1 agrees at 7 bases. Germline V gene sequence: CDR1 GTSNPN, CDR2 SVGIG (reference sequence). This CDR3 has 15 residues. Trimming at V came to 2 bases and at J to 3 bases, leaving 10 bases not matched to a gene. CDR3 nucleotide sequence: TGTGCCTGGAGTCCCGATCCCCAGGGGGACTACGAGCAGTACTTC. Translation: CAWSPDPQGDYEQYF. Complete variable domain (other parts from reference TRBV30 and TRBJ2-7): SQTIHQWPATLVQPVGSPLSLECTVEGTSNPNLYWYRQAAGRGLQLLFYSVGIGQISSEVPQNLSASRPQDRQFILSSKKLLLSDSGFYLCAWSPDPQGDYEQYFGPGTRLTVT.

This clonotype came up a few times. The chain employs TRBV15 and TRBJ2-5; TRBD2 matches at 7 bases. The CDR3 consists of 15 residues. Losses at the gene ends were 5 bases for V and 5 bases for J; bases not matched to a gene: 11. Germline CDR1 reads LNHNV; CDR2 reads YYDKDF (reference sequence). The CDR3 bases are TGTGCCACCAGCCCCCCGGGGGGAGTTATGGAGACCCAGTACTTC. It is translated as CATSPPGGVMETQYF.

This clonotype was observed a few times. The rearrangement links TRBV27 to TRBJ2-1; no reliable D call. V was trimmed by 3 bases and J by 5 bases, leaving 14 bases between them. This CDR3 comprises 15 residues. CDR1 and CDR2 (germline): MNHEY, SMNVEV (reference sequence). CDR3 sequence (DNA): TGTGCCAGCAGTTTCGGTAGGGCCAGTAACAATGAGCAGTTCTTC. It yields the protein CASSFGRASNNEQFF.

This clonotype was recorded a few times. This chain connects TRBV4-3 to TRBJ1-1; TRBD1 agrees at 8 bases. V lost 3 bases to trimming and J lost 1 base; unmatched junction nucleotides: 7. This CDR3 comprises 16 residues. Looked up from germline, CDR1 is LGHNA and CDR2 is YSLEER. The CDR3 spells CASSHQTGAENTEAFF. The CDR3 nucleotides are TGCGCCAGCAGCCATCAGACAGGGGCCGAGAACACTGAAGCTTTCTTT.

This clonotype appeared many times. The genes are TRBV7-2 and TRBJ2-5, with TRBD2 matching over 12 bases. Germline V gene data show CDR1 as SGHTA and CDR2 as FQGNSA. The CDR3 is 19 amino acids. V was clipped by 1 base and J by 1 base; unmatched bases: 10. The CDR3 here is CASSLDLGGLAGIQETQYF. CDR3 DNA sequence: TGTGCCAGCAGCTTAGATCTTGGGGGACTAGCGGGTATCCAAGAGACCCAGTACTTC. Full variable domain (remainder filled in from reference TRBV7-2 and TRBJ2-5): GAGVSQSPSNKVTEKGKDVELRCDPISGHTALYWYRQSLGQGLEFLIYFQGNSAPDKSGLPSDRFSAERTGGSVSTLTIQRTQQEDSAVYLCASSLDLGGLAGIQETQYFGPGTRLLVL.

This clonotype showed up just a few times. The chain links TRBV7-9 to TRBJ2-7, with 8 nucleotides matching TRBD1. Germline trimming cut 4 bases from V and 5 bases from J; bases unmatched to any gene: 7. The CDR3 totals 14 residues. In germline, CDR1 is SEHNR, CDR2 FQNEAQ (reference sequence). The CDR3 bases are TGTGCCAGCAGCTCGGCAGGGGGCTTCGACGAGCAGTACTTC. Amino acids: CASSSAGGFDEQYF.

The V call is TRBV4-2, the J call TRBJ2-2, with 7 bases matching TRBD2. This CDR3 region has 20 residues. Germline loops: CDR1 LGHNA, CDR2 YNFKEQ. V was clipped by 0 bases and J by 6 bases; unmatched bases: 19. The CDR3 DNA reads TGTGCCAGCAGCCAAGATGTGTTTGGAGCGGGCCGTCGGGAGGCCGGGGAGCTGTTTTTT. Translated, it gives CASSQDVFGAGRREAGELFF.

The chain links TRBV3-1 to TRBJ2-3; perhaps TRBD2 as D (6 bases). Germline lookup yields CDR1 LGHDT and CDR2 YNNKEL (reference sequence). With 0 bases removed from V and 6 bases from J, the gap between germline ends came to 19 bases. The CDR3 loop spans 17 amino acids. CDR3 amino acids: CASSQEIRGRPSDTQYF. Written as DNA, the CDR3 is TGTGCCAGCAGCCAAGAAATCCGGGGGAGGCCCTCCGATACGCAGTATTTT.

This clonotype was found a few times. This chain connects TRBV7-6 to TRBJ1-6; D uncertain. V was shortened by 5 bases and J by 9 bases, with 14 bases between the two germline ends. The CDR3 is made up of 14 amino acids. CDR1 SGHVS and CDR2 FNYEAQ come from the germline V gene. CDR3 DNA sequence: TGTGCCAGCAGCCCTTCTATAGGCGGTTCACCCCTCCACTTT. This encodes CASSPSIGGSPLHF.

The rearrangement links TRBV20-1 to TRBJ2-1, with 15 bases fitting TRBD2. Per germline, CDR1 DFQATT and CDR2 SNEGSKA (reference sequence). Losses at the gene ends were 3 bases for V and 1 base for J; bases not matched to a gene: 13. The CDR3 totals 20 residues. The CDR3 coding sequence is TGCAGTGCTAGTCCCTTACCGGGACTAGCGGGAGGAATATCCTACAATGAGCAGTTCTTC. Translated: CSASPLPGLAGGISYNEQFF.

In its sample, this clonotype was seen a few times. This chain uses TRBV13 with TRBJ2-1; 9 bases line up with TRBD2. CDR1 is PRHDT, CDR2 FYEKMQ, per germline (reference sequence). V was clipped by 4 bases and J by 3 bases; unmatched bases: 4. The CDR3 runs 15 residues. CDR3 protein: CASSWGLAGYNEQFF. DNA for the CDR3: TGTGCCAGCAGCTGGGGACTAGCAGGCTACAATGAGCAGTTCTTC. Supplemented by reference TRBV13 and TRBJ2-1, the full variable domain reads AAGVIQSPRHLIKEKRETATLKCYPIPRHDTVYWYQQGPGQDPQFLISFYEKMQSDKGSIPDRFSAQQFSDYHSELNMSSLELGDSALYFCASSWGLAGYNEQFFGPGTRLTVL.

The V and J genes are TRBV7-9 and TRBJ2-3, with D perhaps assigned TRBD1 or TRBD2 (5 bases each). V gave up 4 bases and J gave up 4 bases, with 18 bases separating them. The CDR3 consists of 16 residues. CDR1 SEHNR and CDR2 FQNEAQ come from the germline V gene (reference sequence). As DNA, the CDR3 is TGTGCCAGCAGCTGGGGCCGAGAGCGGATCCCAGATACGCAGTATTTT. Its translation is CASSWGRERIPDTQYF.

V and J are TRBV11-2 and TRBJ2-1; 7 bases are a match to TRBD2. Germline V lookup: CDR1 SGHAT, CDR2 FQNNGV. The trim removed 2 bases at V and 7 bases at J, leaving 5 bases unmatched. The CDR3 extends over 14 amino acids. CDR3 region: CASSLWAGENEQFF. CDR3 sequence (DNA): TGTGCCAGCAGCTTATGGGCGGGAGAAAATGAGCAGTTCTTC.

This clonotype was detected a few times. V gene TRBV12-3 or TRBV12-4 combines with J gene TRBJ2-3; D is unresolved. The V end lost 6 bases, the J end lost 4 bases, and 5 bases lay between the germline ends. There are 11 residues in the CDR3. This chain's CDR3 is CASSDSDTQYF. The DNA for the CDR3 is TGTGCCAGCAGCGATTCAGATACGCAGTATTTT.

The V gene is TRBV5-1, the J gene TRBJ1-1; D unresolved. V lost 4 bases to trimming and J lost 4 bases, with 8 bases between them. The CDR3 runs 12 residues. Germline V gene data show CDR1 as SGHRS and CDR2 as YFSETQ. The CDR3 here is CASSLDITEAFF. The CDR3 DNA reads TGCGCCAGCAGCCTGGATATCACTGAAGCTTTCTTT.

This clonotype appeared a few times. The V and J genes are TRBV6-5 and TRBJ1-6, with 8 bases that match TRBD1. After removal of 6 bases from V and 7 bases from J, the junction contained 5 bases not matched to a gene. This CDR3 contains 14 residues. The germline gives CDR1 MNHEY, CDR2 SVGAGI. The CDR3 nucleotides are TGTGCCAGCAGGCCCGGACAGGGAAATTCACCCCTCCACTTT. This codes for CASRPGQGNSPLHF.

This clonotype came up a few times. The rearrangement links TRBV19 to TRBJ2-1, with 10 bases identical to TRBD2. Germline trimming cut 1 base from V and 3 bases from J; bases unmatched to any gene: 3. The CDR3 loop spans 16 amino acids. Per germline, CDR1 LNHDA and CDR2 SQIVND (reference sequence). The CDR3 sequence: CASSIVPSGSYNEQFF. The CDR3 DNA reads as TGTGCCAGTAGTATAGTGCCTAGCGGGAGCTACAATGAGCAGTTCTTC. Full variable domain (outside the CDR3, taken from reference TRBV19 and TRBJ2-1): DGGITQSPKYLFRKEGQNVTLSCEQNLNHDAMYWYRQDPGQGLRLIYYSQIVNDFQKGDIAEGYSVSREKKESFPLTVTSAQKNPTAFYLCASSIVPSGSYNEQFFGPGTRLTVL.

The sample holds a few counts of this clonotype. The chain has TRBV7-6 and TRBJ2-5; D not certain. V lost 2 bases and J 5 bases, leaving 15 bases between the germline ends. Germline CDR1 and CDR2: SGHVS and FNYEAQ. This CDR3 is built from 15 residues. The CDR3 here is CASSLRQAAKETQYF. As DNA, the CDR3 is TGTGCCAGCAGCTTACGGCAGGCCGCAAAGGAGACCCAGTACTTC.

This clonotype was seen ten or more times. The chain employs TRBV12-3 or TRBV12-4 and TRBJ2-5, with D unclear. The germline V and J ends were trimmed by 2 bases and 5 bases, with 15 bases remaining between them. This CDR3 spans 15 amino acids. The DNA for the CDR3 is TGTGCCAGCAGTTTACAGGTCCGGGTTCGGGAGACCCAGTACTTC. Translation gives CASSLQVRVRETQYF.

A note on this clonotype: This is likely a read error, given that the CDR3 carries no conserved phenylalanine or tryptophan at its end. The DNA is left out, because the CDR3 cannot be placed on it with certainty; the CDR3 is given as TCRdb lists it. The rearrangement joins TRBV7-6 to TRBJ1-4; the D call TRBD1 from the table was never checked on the DNA. Germline V gives CDR1 SGHVS, CDR2 FNYEAQ. The CDR3 region is 12 residues in length, termini included. CDR3 in amino acids: CASSLGGHHRAV.

This clonotype has just a few counts. V and J are TRBV5-1 and TRBJ1-1; 12 nucleotides line up with TRBD1. The V segment lost 4 bases and the J segment 5 bases; nucleotides outside the gene matches: 9. The CDR3 sequence is 16 residues long. The germline gives CDR1 SGHRS, CDR2 YFSETQ. CDR3 in DNA: TGCGCCAGCAGCGGGGGGGACAGGGGGCTGAGGACTGAAGCTTTCTTT. This codes for CASSGGDRGLRTEAFF.

The table lists this clonotype with a few counts. The genes are TRBV12-3 or TRBV12-4 and TRBJ1-5; D possibly corresponds to TRBD1 (6 bases). V was trimmed by 6 bases and J by 7 bases, leaving 19 bases between them. CDR3 length equals 15 residues. DNA for the CDR3: TGTGCCAGCAGCTTAACAATACAGGGAGGGCAGCCCCAGCATTTT. Protein sequence: CASSLTIQGGQPQHF.

V gene TRBV20-1 combines with J gene TRBJ2-7, with TRBD2 as a possible D gene (5 bases). The CDR3 sequence is 14 residues long. V lost 5 bases and J 0 bases, leaving 14 bases between the germline ends. CDR1 is DFQATT, CDR2 SNEGSKA, per germline (reference sequence). As DNA, the CDR3 is TGCAGTGCTGAACCGACTACTAACTCCTACGAGCAGTACTTC. Translated, it gives CSAEPTTNSYEQYF.

The CDR3 DNA sequence: TGTGCCAGCAGCCCCGGGACACCGGATAGCAATCAGCCCCAGCATTTT. As protein: CASSPGTPDSNQPQHF. This rearrangement joins TRBV6-2 or TRBV6-3 to TRBJ1-5; a possible D gene is TRBD1 (6 bases). Germline V lookup: CDR1 MNHEY, CDR2 SVGEGT. The CDR3 spans 16 residues. Deletions cut 6 bases from V and 0 bases from J, with 15 bases between.

This clonotype turned up a few times. The J gene is TRBJ2-1, the V gene TRBV7-3; 8 bases fit TRBD2. Germline V gene sequence: CDR1 SGHTA, CDR2 FQGTGA. The CDR3 covers 17 residues. After removal of 0 bases from V and 5 bases from J, the junction contained 9 bases not matched to a gene. DNA of the CDR3: TGTGCCAGCAGCTTAACGGCACTAGCGGCACGAAACAATGAGCAGTTCTTC. Amino acids: CASSLTALAARNNEQFF.